This TCR beta chain comes out of a study of blood T cell repertoires in COVID-19. Assay used: immunoSEQ multiplex PCR; TCRdb lists only in-frame clones, some missing. The top ten hold almost 40% of the sample, which has some 27,000 clones, around three quarters seen once. This CDR3 is built from 11 residues. J gave up 13 bases and V 5 bases, and 5 bases lay outside the gene matches. The V gene's germline CDR1 is SGHTA and CDR2 FQGNSA. The chain employs TRBV7-2 and TRBJ1-1; 9 bases map to TRBD1. The specimen was peripheral blood. This clonotype originated in a man in his sixties or seventies with acute or convalescent COVID-19. The CDR3 sequence is CASSPDRGYFF. The CDR3 bases are TGTGCCAGCAGCCCGGACAGGGGATATTTCTTT.